This TCR beta chain was identified in a study of T cell changes during pregnancy in multiple sclerosis. Germline V CDR1 and CDR2: LNHDA, SQIVND (reference sequence). Germline trimming cut 1 base from V and 7 bases from J; bases unmatched to any gene: 0. The CDR3 covers 12 residues. Libraries were prepared by immunoSEQ multiplex PCR; TCRdb keeps only in-frame clonotypes and omits some of them. The sample holds around 62,000 clones, roughly nine tenths seen once. Only a few counts were recorded for this clone. The material was CD4+ T cells from peripheral blood mononuclear cells, obtained in the first trimester of pregnancy. This receptor was taken from a female donor with multiple sclerosis, enrolled in a pregnancy study. The gene calls are TRBV19 and TRBJ2-5; 7 nucleotides agree with TRBD2. CDR3: CASSIAGGTQYF. The CDR3 DNA reads as TGTGCCAGTAGTATAGCGGGGGGGACCCAGTACTTC.